The rows below give T cell receptor beta chains drawn from one sample of a study of monozygotic twins with inflammatory bowel disease. For each CDR3 protein, TCRdb gives one entry from its re-call of the 5' RACE reads, without DNA. The sample spans about 380,000 distinct CDR3 sequences; the ten largest clones claim around 2.6%. The material sequenced was blood. The receptor set was obtained from a human donor with ulcerative colitis or Crohn's disease, or a healthy co-twin of an affected twin (not recorded which). The CDR3 runs from the conserved cysteine through the conserved F or W.

V,J,CDR3
TRBV19,TRBJ1-1,CASSGAGNMNTEAFF
TRBV5-1,TRBJ1-1,CASSTYGSYTEAFF
TRBV5-3,TRBJ2-7,CARSHHLTSGLASEQYF
TRBV28,TRBJ2-2,CASSLQGYYTGELFF
TRBV12-3/TRBV12-4,TRBJ2-1,CASSRTGNEQFF
TRBV9,TRBJ1-4,CASSGGMRENEKLFF
TRBV20-1,TRBJ2-2,CSARDTHLANTGELFF
TRBV12-3/TRBV12-4,TRBJ2-7,CASSLDRVINEQYF
TRBV4-3,TRBJ2-5,CASSYGLVGRETQYF
TRBV10-3,TRBJ1-6,CAIKAGGNNSPLHF
TRBV5-1,TRBJ2-3,CASSSNPGLAGPRDTQYF
TRBV20-1,TRBJ2-2,CSARDGLGGRAGELFF
TRBV6-5,TRBJ2-3,CASSYFADSEGGTQYF
TRBV6-2/TRBV6-3,TRBJ2-1,CASKYSNEQFF
TRBV20-1,TRBJ2-3,CRAERTGGADTQYF
TRBV6-5,TRBJ1-5,CASSYSTETTELTQHF
TRBV5-1,TRBJ1-1,CASSLGTGRGTEAFF
TRBV7-9,TRBJ2-7,CASSLYGPSSYEQYF